One and the same sample provided the 7 T cell receptor beta chains below, sequenced in a study of OX40 agonist ivuxolimab in advanced cancers. The repertoire was sequenced with immunoSEQ multiplex PCR; TCRdb's copy has only in-frame clones and lacks some. In the table there are approximately 76,000 clones, approximately 86% of which are singletons. Specimen: CD4+ or CD8+ T cells sorted from blood, collected in a trial of the OX40 agonist ivuxolimab. Every receptor here comes from an adult with an advanced solid tumor such as melanoma, head and neck, liver or kidney cancer.

The CDR3 DNA reads as TGTGCCAGCTCACCGGACCGTACTTATGGCTACACCTTC. As protein: CASSPDRTYGYTF. The chain recombines TRBV18 with TRBJ1-2; D unclear. In germline, CDR1 is KGHSH, CDR2 LQKENI. The CDR3 loop spans 13 amino acids. Trimming cost V 3 bases and J 5 bases, with 10 bases left between them. Using reference TRBV18 and TRBJ1-2 for the parts outside the CDR3, the full variable domain is NAGVMQNPRHLVRRRGQEARLRCSPMKGHSHVYWYRQLPEEGLKFMVYLQKENIIDESGMPKERFSAEFPKEGPSILRIQQVVRGDSAAYFCASSPDRTYGYTFGSGTRLTVV.

The rearrangement joins TRBV5-1 to TRBJ2-3; 12 bases map to TRBD2. CDR3 length equals 16 residues. The germline gives CDR1 SGHRS, CDR2 YFSETQ. The V and J ends lost 4 bases and 5 bases, in that order; junction bases with no gene match: 8. The CDR3 nucleotides read TGCGCCAGCAGCCTAGGACTAGCGGGGATCGGAGATACGCAGTATTTT. Amino acids: CASSLGLAGIGDTQYF.

The J gene is TRBJ1-2, the V gene TRBV25-1; no clear D gene. CDR3 length: 13 residues. Germline-derived CDR1 and CDR2 are MGHDK and SYGVNS. V was cut by 5 bases and J by 4 bases, with 11 bases left in between. The CDR3 DNA reads TGTGCCAGCAGTCCTGAGAGAGCCTATGGCTACACCTTC. Its translation: CASSPERAYGYTF.

This clone appeared a single time. This rearrangement joins TRBV7-9 to TRBJ2-5, with TRBD1 matching over 9 bases. CDR3 length equals 17 residues. The germline V gene has CDR1 SEHNR and CDR2 FQNEAQ (reference sequence). J gave up 3 bases and V 5 bases, and 13 bases lay outside the gene matches. The CDR3 reads CASSTRQGDSPKETQYF. CDR3 DNA sequence: TGTGCCAGCAGCACCCGACAGGGGGATAGCCCCAAAGAGACCCAGTACTTC.

The gene calls are TRBV19 and TRBJ2-7; D not resolved. V lost 6 bases to trimming and J lost 4 bases, with 10 bases between them. CDR1 is LNHDA and CDR2 is SQIVND in the germline V gene (reference sequence). This CDR3 comprises 12 residues. In nucleotides, the CDR3 is TGTGCCAGTAGCTTTTCCGGGTACGAGCAGTACTTC. Translation: CASSFSGYEQYF.

The chain uses TRBV12-5 and TRBJ1-1; tentative D call: TRBD1 (5 bases). The CDR3 runs to 15 residues. With 2 bases removed from V and 7 bases from J, the gap between germline ends came to 17 bases. Germline loops: CDR1 LGHNT, CDR2 FRNRAP. CDR3 DNA sequence: TGTGCTAGTGGTTTGACAGGCGGAAACCCATATGAAGCTTTCTTT. Amino acid sequence: CASGLTGGNPYEAFF. Full variable domain (rest looked up from reference TRBV12-5 and TRBJ1-1): DARVTQTPRHKVTEMGQEVTMRCQPILGHNTVFWYRQTMMQGLELLAYFRNRAPLDDSGMPKDRFSAEMPDATLATLKIQPSEPRDSAVYFCASGLTGGNPYEAFFGQGTRLTVV.

The J gene is TRBJ2-7, the V gene TRBV7-2; 7 nucleotides align to TRBD2. The CDR3 runs 15 residues. V shed 5 bases, J shed 3 bases, and the junction held 10 bases outside the gene matches. Germline assignment: CDR1 SGHTA and CDR2 FQGNSA. The chain's CDR3 is CASSPMARGNYEQYF. In DNA form, the CDR3 reads TGTGCCAGCAGCCCGATGGCGCGGGGGAACTACGAGCAGTACTTC.